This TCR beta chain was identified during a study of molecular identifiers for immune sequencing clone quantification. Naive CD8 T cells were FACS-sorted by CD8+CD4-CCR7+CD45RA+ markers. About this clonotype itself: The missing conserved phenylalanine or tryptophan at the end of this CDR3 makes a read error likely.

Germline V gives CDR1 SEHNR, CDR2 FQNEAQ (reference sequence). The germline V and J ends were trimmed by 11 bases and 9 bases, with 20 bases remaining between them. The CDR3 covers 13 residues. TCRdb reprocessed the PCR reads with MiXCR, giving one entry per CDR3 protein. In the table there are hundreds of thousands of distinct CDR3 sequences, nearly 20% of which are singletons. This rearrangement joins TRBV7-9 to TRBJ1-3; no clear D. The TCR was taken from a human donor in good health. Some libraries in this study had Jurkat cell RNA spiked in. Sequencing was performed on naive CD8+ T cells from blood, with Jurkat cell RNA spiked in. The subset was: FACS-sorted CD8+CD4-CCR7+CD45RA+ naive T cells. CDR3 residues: CAGTSTGEATIYL. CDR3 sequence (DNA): TGTGCCGGCACCTCCACCGGGGAGGCCACCATATATCTT.